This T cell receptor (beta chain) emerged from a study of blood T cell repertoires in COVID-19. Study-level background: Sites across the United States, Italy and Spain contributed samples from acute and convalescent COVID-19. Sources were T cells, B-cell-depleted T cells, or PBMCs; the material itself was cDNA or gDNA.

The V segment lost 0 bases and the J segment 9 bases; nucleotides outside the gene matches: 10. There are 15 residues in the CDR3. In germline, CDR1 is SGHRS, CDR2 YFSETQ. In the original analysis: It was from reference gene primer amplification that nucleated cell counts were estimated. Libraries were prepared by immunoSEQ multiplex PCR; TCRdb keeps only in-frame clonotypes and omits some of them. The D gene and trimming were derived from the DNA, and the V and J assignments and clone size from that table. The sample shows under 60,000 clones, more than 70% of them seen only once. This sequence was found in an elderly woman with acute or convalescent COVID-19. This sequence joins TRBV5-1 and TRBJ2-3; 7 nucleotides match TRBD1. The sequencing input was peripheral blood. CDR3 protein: CASSLGDSARKTQYF. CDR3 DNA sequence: TGCGCCAGCAGCTTGGGGGACAGCGCGCGCAAGACGCAGTATTTT.